The clone carrying this TCR beta chain was observed at least ten times. Its antigen is undetermined. Sorting based on CD45RO/CCR7/CD25/CD127/CD95/CD27 separated CD4+ naive, central memory, regulatory and stem cell-like memory cells. The data derive from a study of beta chain features in type 1 diabetes. Regarding the study as a whole: Sampled from patients, naive, central memory and Treg TCRB repertoires appeared more similar than those sampled from healthy donors.

Every isolated RNA sample was fully reverse transcribed, so sequencing captured expressed TCRB transcripts. Libraries were prepared by immunoSEQ multiplex PCR; TCRdb keeps only in-frame clonotypes and omits some of them. Of about 320,000 clones listed, approximately 14% were seen once; the top ten hold over 5%. V was cut by 6 bases and J by 1 base, with 13 bases left in between. Germline V gene sequence: CDR1 LNHDA, CDR2 SQIVND (reference sequence). This CDR3 has 15 residues. Specimen: central memory CD4+ T cells from blood. This chain uses TRBV19 with TRBJ1-5, with unresolved D. This receptor was obtained from a man aged 30 to 45 in good health. The CDR3: CASRGVRESNQPQHF. CDR3 bases: TGTGCCAGTAGGGGAGTGAGGGAAAGCAATCAGCCCCAGCATTTT.